This is a list of T cell receptor beta chains from one sample in a study of T cell responses to AZD1222 COVID-19 vaccine. Method: immunoSEQ multiplex PCR; TCRdb's copy keeps in-frame clones and lacks some. This table has around 100,000 clones, approximately 89% appearing once. The specimen was peripheral blood, collected on day 0 of MenACWY control vaccination. These receptors were collected from an adult in good health. Both conserved end residues are part of each CDR3. A D gene is named only where the DNA matches it firmly. A row's size may be missing; if present it is once, few, many or a size class.

CDR3aa: CASSQDPSGGAYEQYF
CDR3nt: TGCGCCAGCAGCCAAGACCCGTCCGGCGGGGCCTACGAGCAGTACTTC
abundance: -
j_gene: TRBJ2-7
d_gene: -
v_gene: TRBV4-3

CDR3aa: CASSPPQRNGYTF
CDR3nt: TGTGCCAGCAGTCCTCCCCAGAGGAATGGCTACACCTTC
abundance: -
j_gene: TRBJ1-2
d_gene: -
v_gene: TRBV6-6

CDR3aa: CASSLVGQGQETQYF
CDR3nt: TGTGCCAGCAGCTTAGTGGGACAGGGACAAGAGACCCAGTACTTC
abundance: -
j_gene: TRBJ2-5
d_gene: TRBD1
v_gene: TRBV7-2

CDR3aa: CASSALVGASGGTDTQYF
CDR3nt: TGCGCCAGCAGCGCACTTGTGGGGGCTAGCGGGGGCACAGATACGCAGTATTTT
abundance: -
j_gene: TRBJ2-3
d_gene: TRBD2
v_gene: TRBV5-1

CDR3aa: CASSQDIGTAEAFF
CDR3nt: TGCGCCAGCAGCCAAGATATCGGGACAGCAGAAGCTTTCTTT
abundance: once
j_gene: TRBJ1-1
d_gene: TRBD1
v_gene: TRBV4-3

CDR3aa: CASSPGRGSSGNTIYF
CDR3nt: TGTGCCAGCAGTCCGGGGCGGGGAAGCTCTGGAAACACCATATATTTT
abundance: few
j_gene: TRBJ1-3
d_gene: -
v_gene: TRBV25-1

CDR3aa: CASSMMAGLYNEQFF
CDR3nt: TGTGCCAGTAGTATGATGGCGGGACTGTACAATGAGCAGTTCTTC
abundance: -
j_gene: TRBJ2-1
d_gene: -
v_gene: TRBV19

CDR3aa: CASSSVKGRFYGYTF
CDR3nt: TGTGCCAGCAGTTCTGTTAAAGGACGGTTCTATGGCTACACCTTC
abundance: -
j_gene: TRBJ1-2
d_gene: -
v_gene: TRBV6-2/TRBV6-3

CDR3aa: CASSGTEVQPQHF
CDR3nt: TGTGCCAGCTCAGGGACGGAGGTTCAGCCCCAGCATTTT
abundance: -
j_gene: TRBJ1-5
d_gene: -
v_gene: TRBV18

CDR3aa: CASSPAGVGEKLFF
CDR3nt: TGTGCCAGCAGCCCAGCGGGGGTCGGTGAAAAACTGTTTTTT
abundance: -
j_gene: TRBJ1-4
d_gene: -
v_gene: TRBV11-2

CDR3aa: CASSGTGGQNQPQHF
CDR3nt: TGTGCCAGTAGCGGGACAGGGGGCCAAAATCAGCCCCAGCATTTT
abundance: -
j_gene: TRBJ1-5
d_gene: TRBD1
v_gene: TRBV19

CDR3aa: CAWSVQGNTEAFF
CDR3nt: TGTGCCTGGAGTGTACAGGGTAACACTGAAGCTTTCTTT
abundance: -
j_gene: TRBJ1-1
d_gene: -
v_gene: TRBV30

CDR3aa: CSVTAGGQGYTF
CDR3nt: TGCAGCGTTACCGCAGGGGGCCAGGGCTACACCTTC
abundance: -
j_gene: TRBJ1-2
d_gene: TRBD1
v_gene: TRBV29-1

CDR3aa: CASYRDRAYNEQFF
CDR3nt: TGCGCCAGCTACCGGGACAGGGCTTACAATGAGCAGTTCTTC
abundance: -
j_gene: TRBJ2-1
d_gene: TRBD1
v_gene: TRBV5-1

CDR3aa: CASSFGSYEAFF
CDR3nt: TGTGCCAGCAGTTTTGGATCATACGAAGCTTTCTTT
abundance: -
j_gene: TRBJ1-1
d_gene: -
v_gene: TRBV12-3/TRBV12-4

CDR3aa: CASTSRSGAWYF
CDR3nt: TGTGCCAGCACCTCCCGAAGCGGGGCCTGGTACTTC
abundance: -
j_gene: TRBJ2-5
d_gene: TRBD2
v_gene: TRBV3-1/TRBV3-2

CDR3aa: CASSQVGVRIGGGTNNEQFF
CDR3nt: TGCGCCAGCAGCCAAGTTGGCGTAAGAATTGGCGGGGGGACCAACAATGAGCAGTTCTTC
abundance: once
j_gene: TRBJ2-1
d_gene: TRBD2
v_gene: TRBV4-1

CDR3aa: CASSPTYPGAPDTQYF
CDR3nt: TGTGCCAGCAGCCCGACGTACCCGGGTGCGCCAGATACGCAGTATTTT
abundance: -
j_gene: TRBJ2-3
d_gene: -
v_gene: TRBV9

CDR3aa: CASRLFSNTGELFF
CDR3nt: TGTGCCAGTCGCCTTTTTTCGAACACCGGGGAGCTGTTTTTT
abundance: few
j_gene: TRBJ2-2
d_gene: -
v_gene: TRBV19